This TCR beta chain was recorded in a study of blood T cell repertoires in COVID-19. This CDR3 region has 15 residues. The junction had 14 bases not matched to a gene; V was cut back by 6 bases and J by 8 bases. Germline CDR1 is SQVTM and CDR2 is ANQGSEA. In the source study's methods: Estimation of nucleated cell counts was performed using reference gene primer amplification. Assay: immunoSEQ multiplex PCR; the TCRdb copy retains only in-frame clones and omits some. From that table come the V and J calls and clone size; the DNA was used to work out D and trimming. The table includes 150,000 or so clones, roughly 84% detected once.

The chain links TRBV29-1 to TRBJ2-1; 9 bases agree with TRBD2. Sequencing was done on a sample of PBMCs or T cells enriched from blood (not recorded which). This receptor was obtained from a man between 70 and 80 years old who had been exposed to COVID-19. The CDR3 coding sequence is TGCAGCGTCAGGGGGATAGCGGGAGTAATCGATGAGCAGTTCTTC. This translates into CSVRGIAGVIDEQFF.